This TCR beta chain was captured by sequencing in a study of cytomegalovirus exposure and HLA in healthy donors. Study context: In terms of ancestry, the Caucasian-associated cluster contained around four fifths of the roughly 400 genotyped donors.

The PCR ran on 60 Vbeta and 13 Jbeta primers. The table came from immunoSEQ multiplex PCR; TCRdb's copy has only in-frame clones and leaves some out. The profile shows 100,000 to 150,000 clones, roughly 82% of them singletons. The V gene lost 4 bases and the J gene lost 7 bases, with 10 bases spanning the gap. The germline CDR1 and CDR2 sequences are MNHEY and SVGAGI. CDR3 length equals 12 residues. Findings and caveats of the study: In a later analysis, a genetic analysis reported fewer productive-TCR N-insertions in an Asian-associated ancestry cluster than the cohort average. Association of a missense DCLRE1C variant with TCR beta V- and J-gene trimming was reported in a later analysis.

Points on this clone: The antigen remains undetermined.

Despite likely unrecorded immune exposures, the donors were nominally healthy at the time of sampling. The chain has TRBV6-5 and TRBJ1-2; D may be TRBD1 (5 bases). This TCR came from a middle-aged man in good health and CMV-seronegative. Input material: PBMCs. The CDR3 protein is CASSWGGAGYTF. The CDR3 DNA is TGTGCCAGCAGTTGGGGGGGTGCTGGCTACACCTTC.